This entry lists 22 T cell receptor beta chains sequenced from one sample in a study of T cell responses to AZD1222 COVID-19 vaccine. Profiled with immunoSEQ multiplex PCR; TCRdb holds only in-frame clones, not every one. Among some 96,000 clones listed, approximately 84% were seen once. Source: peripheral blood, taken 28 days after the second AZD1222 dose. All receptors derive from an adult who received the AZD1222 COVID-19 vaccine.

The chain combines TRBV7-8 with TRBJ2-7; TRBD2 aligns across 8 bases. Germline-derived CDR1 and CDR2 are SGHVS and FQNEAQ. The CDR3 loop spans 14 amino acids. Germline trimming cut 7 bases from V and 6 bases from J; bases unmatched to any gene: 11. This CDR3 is CASKEGRGEREQYF. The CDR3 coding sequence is TGTGCCAGCAAGGAAGGGCGGGGGGAACGCGAGCAGTACTTC.

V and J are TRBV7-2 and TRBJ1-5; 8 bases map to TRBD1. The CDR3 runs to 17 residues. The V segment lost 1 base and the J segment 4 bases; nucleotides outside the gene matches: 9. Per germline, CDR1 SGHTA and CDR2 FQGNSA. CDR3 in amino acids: CASSLVGTGSRNQPQHF. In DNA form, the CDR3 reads TGTGCCAGCAGCTTAGTGGGGACAGGCTCTCGGAATCAGCCCCAGCATTTT.

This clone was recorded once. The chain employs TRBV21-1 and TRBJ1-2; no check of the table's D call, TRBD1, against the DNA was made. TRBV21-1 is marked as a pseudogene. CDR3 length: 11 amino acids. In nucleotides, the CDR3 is TGTGTTCGGTCAGGGGGCTCTGGCTACACCTTC. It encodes CVRSGGSGYTF.

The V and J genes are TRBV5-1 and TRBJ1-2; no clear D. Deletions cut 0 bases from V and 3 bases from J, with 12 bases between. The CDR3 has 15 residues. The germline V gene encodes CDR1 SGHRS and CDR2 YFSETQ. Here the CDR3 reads CASSLGGSTDYGYTF. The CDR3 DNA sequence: TGCGCCAGCAGCTTGGGTGGATCAACGGACTATGGCTACACCTTC.

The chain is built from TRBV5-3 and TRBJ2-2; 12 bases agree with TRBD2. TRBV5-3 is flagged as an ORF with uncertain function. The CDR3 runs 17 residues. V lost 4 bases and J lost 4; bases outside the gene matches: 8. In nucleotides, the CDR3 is TGTGCCAGAAGCAGGACTAGCGGGACCTCGGGCACCGGGGAGCTGTTTTTT. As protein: CARSRTSGTSGTGELFF.

The CDR3 region has the DNA TGTGCCAGCAGCGGGTTGAAGACCCAGTACTTC. It translates to CASSGLKTQYF. The chain combines TRBV3-1 (or the pseudogene TRBV3-2) with TRBJ2-5; the D is unclear. The V gene lost 5 bases and the J gene lost 6 bases, with 7 bases spanning the gap. CDR3 length: 11 amino acids. The germline CDR1 and CDR2 sequences are LGHDT and YNNKEL (reference sequence).

The CDR3 sequence is CASSRGLSTQYF. DNA of the CDR3: TGTGCCAGCAGCCGTGGGTTATCGACCCAGTACTTC. The chain has TRBV7-2 and TRBJ2-5, with D uncertain. Germline loops: CDR1 SGHTA, CDR2 FQGNSA. CDR3 length: 12 residues. Trimming pared 5 bases from V and 7 bases from J, leaving 11 bases between. Drawing the rest from reference TRBV7-2 and TRBJ2-5, the complete variable domain is GAGVSQSPSNKVTEKGKDVELRCDPISGHTALYWYRQSLGQGLEFLIYFQGNSAPDKSGLPSDRFSAERTGGSVSTLTIQRTQQEDSAVYLCASSRGLSTQYFGPGTRLLVL.

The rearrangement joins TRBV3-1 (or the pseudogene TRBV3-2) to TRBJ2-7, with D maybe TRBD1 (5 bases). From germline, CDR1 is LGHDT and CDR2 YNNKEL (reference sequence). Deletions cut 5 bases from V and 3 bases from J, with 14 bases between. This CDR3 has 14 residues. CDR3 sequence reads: CASSGDSLYYEQYF. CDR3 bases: TGTGCCAGCAGCGGTGACAGCTTGTACTACGAGCAGTACTTC.

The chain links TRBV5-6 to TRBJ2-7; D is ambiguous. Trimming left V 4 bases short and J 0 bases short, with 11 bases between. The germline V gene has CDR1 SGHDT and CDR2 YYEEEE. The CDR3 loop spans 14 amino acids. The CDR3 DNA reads TGTGCCAGCAGCACGGTCTCTAGCTCCTACGAGCAGTACTTC. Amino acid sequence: CASSTVSSSYEQYF.

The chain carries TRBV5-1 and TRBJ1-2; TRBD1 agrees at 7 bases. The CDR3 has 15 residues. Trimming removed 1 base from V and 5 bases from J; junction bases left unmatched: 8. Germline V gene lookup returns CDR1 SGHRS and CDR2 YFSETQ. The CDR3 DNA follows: TGCGCCAGCAGCTTGTCCTGGGACAGCCTATATGGCTACACCTTC. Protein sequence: CASSLSWDSLYGYTF.

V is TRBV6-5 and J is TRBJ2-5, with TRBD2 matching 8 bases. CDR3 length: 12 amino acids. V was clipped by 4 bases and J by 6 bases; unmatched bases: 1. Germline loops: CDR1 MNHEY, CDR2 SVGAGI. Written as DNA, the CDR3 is TGTGCCAGCAGTTCGGGGGGGCAGACCCAGTACTTC. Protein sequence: CASSSGGQTQYF.

CDR3 residues: CASSQGDGLDKNIQYF. CDR3 DNA: TGTGCCAGCAGCCAGGGGGACGGTCTGGACAAAAACATTCAGTACTTC. The chain uses TRBV3-1 (or the pseudogene TRBV3-2) and TRBJ2-4; D tentatively reads TRBD1 or TRBD2 (5 bases each). V lost 3 bases and J lost 3, with 15 bases in between. This CDR3 is 16 amino acids long. Germline V CDR1 and CDR2: LGHDT, YNNKEL (reference sequence).

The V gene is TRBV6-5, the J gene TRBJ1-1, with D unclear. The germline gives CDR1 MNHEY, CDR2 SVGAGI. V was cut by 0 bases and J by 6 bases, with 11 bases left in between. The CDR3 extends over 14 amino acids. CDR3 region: CASSYSVRISEAFF. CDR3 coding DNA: TGTGCCAGCAGTTACTCGGTGAGGATTTCTGAAGCTTTCTTT.

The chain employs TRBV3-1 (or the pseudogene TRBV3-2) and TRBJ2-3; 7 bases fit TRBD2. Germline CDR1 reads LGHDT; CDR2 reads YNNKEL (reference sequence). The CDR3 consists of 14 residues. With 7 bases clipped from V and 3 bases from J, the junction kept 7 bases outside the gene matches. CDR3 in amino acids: CASTLGLVTDTQYF. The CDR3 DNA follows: TGTGCCAGCACCCTAGGACTAGTGACAGATACGCAGTATTTT.

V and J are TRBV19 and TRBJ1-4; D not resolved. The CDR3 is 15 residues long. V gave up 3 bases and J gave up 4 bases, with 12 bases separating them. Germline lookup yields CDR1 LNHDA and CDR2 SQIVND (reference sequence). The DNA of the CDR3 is TGTGCCAGTAGTATCCCGGGGTCTGGTAATGAAAAACTGTTTTTT. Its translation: CASSIPGSGNEKLFF.

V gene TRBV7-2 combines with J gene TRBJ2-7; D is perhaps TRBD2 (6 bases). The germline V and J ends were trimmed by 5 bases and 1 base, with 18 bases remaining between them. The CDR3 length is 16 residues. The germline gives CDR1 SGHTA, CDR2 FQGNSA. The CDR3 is CASSRDGPGLSYEQYF. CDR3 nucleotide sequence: TGTGCCAGCAGCCGCGATGGGCCGGGACTTTCCTACGAGCAGTACTTC.

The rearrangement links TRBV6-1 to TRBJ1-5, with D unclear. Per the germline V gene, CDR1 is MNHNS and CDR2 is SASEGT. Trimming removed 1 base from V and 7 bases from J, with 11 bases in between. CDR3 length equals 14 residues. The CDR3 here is CASSEDGLWQPQHF. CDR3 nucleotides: TGTGCCAGCAGTGAAGATGGATTGTGGCAGCCCCAGCATTTT.

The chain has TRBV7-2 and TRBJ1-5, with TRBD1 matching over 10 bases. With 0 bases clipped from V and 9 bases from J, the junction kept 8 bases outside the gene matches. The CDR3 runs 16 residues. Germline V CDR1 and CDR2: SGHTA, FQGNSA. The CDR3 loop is CASSLAPGQGNLPQHF. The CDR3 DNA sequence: TGTGCCAGCAGCTTAGCACCGGGACAGGGGAACCTGCCCCAGCATTTT.

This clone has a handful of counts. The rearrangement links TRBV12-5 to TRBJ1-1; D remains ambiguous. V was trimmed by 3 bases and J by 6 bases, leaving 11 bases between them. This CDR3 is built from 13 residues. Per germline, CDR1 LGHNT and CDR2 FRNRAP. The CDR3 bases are TGTGCTAGTGGTTTAGGTGGTCTGGCTGAAGCTTTCTTT. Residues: CASGLGGLAEAFF. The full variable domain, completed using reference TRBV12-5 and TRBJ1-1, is DARVTQTPRHKVTEMGQEVTMRCQPILGHNTVFWYRQTMMQGLELLAYFRNRAPLDDSGMPKDRFSAEMPDATLATLKIQPSEPRDSAVYFCASGLGGLAEAFFGQGTRLTVV.

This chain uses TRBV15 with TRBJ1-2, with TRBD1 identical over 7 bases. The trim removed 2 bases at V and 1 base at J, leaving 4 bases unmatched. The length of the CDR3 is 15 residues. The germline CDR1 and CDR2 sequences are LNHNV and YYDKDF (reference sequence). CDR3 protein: CATSRRDSLNYGYTF. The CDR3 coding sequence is TGTGCCACCAGCAGACGGGACAGCCTTAACTATGGCTACACCTTC.

The CDR3 reads CASSPAFKDAYGYTF. The CDR3 nucleotides read TGTGCCAGCTCACCCGCTTTTAAGGACGCCTATGGCTACACCTTC. The chain joins TRBV18 to TRBJ1-2; the D is unclear. The CDR3 spans 15 residues. Germline-derived CDR1 and CDR2 are KGHSH and LQKENI. Trimming pared 3 bases from V and 4 bases from J, leaving 15 bases between.

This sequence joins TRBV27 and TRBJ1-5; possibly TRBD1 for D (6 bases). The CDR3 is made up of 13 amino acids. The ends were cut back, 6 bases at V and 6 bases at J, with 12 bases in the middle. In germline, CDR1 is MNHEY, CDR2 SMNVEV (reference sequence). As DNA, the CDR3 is TGTGCCAGCAGCGTGGGAGGGGGTCAGCCCCAGCATTTT. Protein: CASSVGGGQPQHF.